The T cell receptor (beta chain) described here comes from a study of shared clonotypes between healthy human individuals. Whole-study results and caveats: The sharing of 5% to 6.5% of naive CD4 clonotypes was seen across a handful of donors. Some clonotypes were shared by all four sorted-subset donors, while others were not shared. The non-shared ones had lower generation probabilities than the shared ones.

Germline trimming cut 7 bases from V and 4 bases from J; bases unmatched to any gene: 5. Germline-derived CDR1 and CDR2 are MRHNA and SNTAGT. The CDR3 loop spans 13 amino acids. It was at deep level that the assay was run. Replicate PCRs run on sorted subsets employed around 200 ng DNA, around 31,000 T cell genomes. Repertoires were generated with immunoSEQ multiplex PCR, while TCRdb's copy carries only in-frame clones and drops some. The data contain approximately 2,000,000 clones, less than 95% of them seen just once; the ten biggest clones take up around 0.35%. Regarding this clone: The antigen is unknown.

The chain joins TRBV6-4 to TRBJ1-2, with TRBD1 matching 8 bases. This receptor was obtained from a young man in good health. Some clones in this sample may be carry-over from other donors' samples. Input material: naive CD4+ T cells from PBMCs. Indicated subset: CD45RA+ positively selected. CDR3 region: CASKITGGYGYTF. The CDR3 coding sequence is TGTGCCAGCAAAATCACAGGGGGCTATGGCTACACCTTC.